Following are 20 T cell receptor beta chains from one sample sequenced in a study of cytomegalovirus exposure and HLA in healthy donors. The PCR contained 60 Vbeta and 13 Jbeta primers. TCRdb's table, derived via immunoSEQ multiplex PCR, lists solely in-frame clones and lacks some. This table has fewer than 200,000 clones, around 80% appearing once. The sequencing sample was made of PBMCs. These receptors were collected from a man aged 35 to 55 in good health and CMV-seronegative.

This clone was observed a few times. The chain employs TRBV6-5 and TRBJ1-6, with 7 bases matching TRBD1. CDR3 length equals 14 residues. In germline, CDR1 is MNHEY, CDR2 SVGAGI. Trimming at V came to 5 bases and at J to 14 bases, leaving 12 bases not matched to a gene. CDR3 bases: TGTGCCAGCAGTAGCCCGACAGGGATTACGACCCTCCACTTT. Protein sequence: CASSSPTGITTLHF.

The chain has TRBV9 and TRBJ1-6; no firm D call. CDR1 and CDR2 from the germline V gene are SGDLS and YYNGEE. This CDR3 region has 13 residues. Trimming took 3 bases from V and 10 from J, leaving 11 bases between them. This CDR3 is CASSAKRESPLHF. The CDR3 DNA sequence: TGTGCCAGCAGCGCCAAACGGGAGTCACCCCTCCACTTT.

The chain has TRBV10-3 and TRBJ2-3; 7 bases are a match to TRBD1. The CDR3 has 16 amino acids. The germline CDR1 and CDR2 sequences are ENHRY and SYGVKD. V lost 0 bases and J lost 5; bases outside the gene matches: 8. The CDR3 sequence: CAISESKAGGEDTQYF. CDR3 bases: TGTGCCATCAGTGAGTCAAAGGCAGGGGGAGAAGATACGCAGTATTTT.

The chain links TRBV2 to TRBJ2-5; D not certain. The CDR3 spans 11 residues. V lost 6 bases, J lost 3 bases, and 5 bases lay in between. Germline CDR1 is SNHLY and CDR2 is FYNNEI. CDR3 in DNA: TGTGCCAGCAGGGCAGAAGAGACCCAGTACTTC. It yields the protein CASRAEETQYF.

The chain couples TRBV5-1 to TRBJ1-5; TRBD1 aligns across 7 bases. Per the germline V gene, CDR1 is SGHRS and CDR2 is YFSETQ. V was pared by 4 bases and J by 4 bases, with 5 bases of the junction left unmatched. The CDR3 length is 14 residues. CDR3 coding DNA: TGCGCCAGCAGCAACGGACAGGCTAATCAGCCCCAGCATTTT. This sequence encodes CASSNGQANQPQHF.

V is TRBV5-1 and J is TRBJ2-3, with D possibly TRBD2 on 6 matching bases. Germline V gene data show CDR1 as SGHRS and CDR2 as YFSETQ. The CDR3 length is 16 residues. V lost 4 bases to trimming and J lost 0 bases, with 15 bases between them. The CDR3 loop is CASSGGIHVSTDTQYF. CDR3 DNA: TGCGCCAGCAGCGGCGGGATCCACGTTAGCACAGATACGCAGTATTTT.

This chain uses TRBV29-1 with TRBJ2-1; 9 bases agree with TRBD2. This CDR3 contains 15 residues. CDR1 and CDR2 from the germline V gene are SQVTM and ANQGSEA. V shed 0 bases and J 5 bases; nucleotides not matched to a gene: 5. The CDR3 spells CSVEDRSGGNNEQFF. The DNA for the CDR3 is TGCAGCGTTGAAGATCGGAGCGGGGGGAACAATGAGCAGTTCTTC.

The chain employs TRBV4-1 and TRBJ1-3; D might be TRBD1 (6 bases). The length of the CDR3 is 17 residues. CDR1 and CDR2 from the germline V gene are MGHRA and YSYEKL. The V end was cut by 1 base, the J end by 3 bases, with 16 bases between. The DNA of the CDR3 is TGCGCCAGCAGCCAAGGCGCCCCAGGGGAATTTGGAAACACCATATATTTT. Translation gives CASSQGAPGEFGNTIYF.

The rearrangement joins TRBV4-2 to TRBJ2-2; TRBD2 matches at 8 bases. CDR3 length: 20 residues. Germline V gene lookup returns CDR1 LGHNA and CDR2 YNFKEQ. V gave up 0 bases and J gave up 4 bases; unmatched junction bases: 16. CDR3 loop: CASSQDLGSGGLRSTGELFF. The CDR3 DNA follows: TGTGCCAGCAGCCAAGATCTGGGATCGGGAGGGCTAAGGTCCACCGGGGAGCTGTTTTTT.

In the case of this clone: A read error may produce the germline difference seen at one junction end. This same CDR3 is encoded by further DNA sequences in the sample. This CDR3 reads CASRAGTGVTDTQYF. The CDR3 DNA sequence: TGCGCCAGCAGAGCCGGGACAGGGGTCACAGATACGCAGTATTTC. V gene TRBV5-1 combines with J gene TRBJ2-3; 10 bases line up with TRBD1. The CDR3 spans 15 residues. CDR1 and CDR2 from the germline V gene are SGHRS and YFSETQ.

This clone was picked up a small number of times. V and J are TRBV5-6 and TRBJ2-1; the D gene is possibly TRBD1 (6 bases). The CDR3 length is 11 residues. The V and J ends lost 2 bases and 10 bases respectively, with 7 bases between them. In germline, CDR1 is SGHDT, CDR2 YYEEEE. The CDR3 region is CASSFGTEQFF. Written as DNA, the CDR3 is TGTGCCAGCAGCTTCGGGACAGAGCAGTTCTTC.

The V call is TRBV5-6, the J call TRBJ1-4; TRBD1 matches at 7 bases. The CDR3 covers 16 residues. The V and J ends lost 2 bases and 3 bases, in that order; junction bases with no gene match: 7. Germline V gene data show CDR1 as SGHDT and CDR2 as YYEEEE. The CDR3 sequence: CASSFLTGAANEKLFF. The DNA for the CDR3 is TGTGCCAGCAGCTTTTTAACAGGGGCGGCTAATGAAAAACTGTTTTTT.

A few counts support this clone. V is TRBV13 and J is TRBJ1-2, with D maybe TRBD1 (6 bases). This CDR3 comprises 18 residues. V was pared by 2 bases and J by 0 bases, with 19 bases between. From germline, CDR1 is PRHDT and CDR2 FYEKMQ (reference sequence). CDR3 nucleotides: TGTGCCAGCAGCTTATTTTGGACAGAGAACGGAGCTAACTATGGCTACACCTTC. The encoded protein is CASSLFWTENGANYGYTF.

The rearrangement joins TRBV6-1 to TRBJ2-7; 7 nucleotides match TRBD1. Trimming took 5 bases from V and 4 from J; bases not matched to a gene: 5. From germline, CDR1 is MNHNS and CDR2 SASEGT. This CDR3 comprises 13 residues. The CDR3 reads CASSSAGGYEQYF. The CDR3 coding sequence is TGTGCCAGCAGTAGCGCAGGGGGATACGAGCAGTACTTC.

The CDR3 coding sequence is TGTGCCAGTCTACTAGGAGGCCCCCAAGAGACCCAGTACTTC. It encodes CASLLGGPQETQYF. The chain carries TRBV6-1 and TRBJ2-5; weak D call: TRBD2 (5 bases). CDR3 size: 14 residues. V shed 9 bases and J shed 1 base, with 15 bases lying between them. The germline V gene has CDR1 MNHNS and CDR2 SASEGT.

The chain carries TRBV5-1 and TRBJ1-4, with a tentative D call TRBD1 (5 bases). The V gene's germline CDR1 is SGHRS and CDR2 YFSETQ. The CDR3 has 16 amino acids. Trimming pared 7 bases from V and 3 bases from J, leaving 19 bases between. The CDR3 sequence is CASGPQGNFANEKLFF. The CDR3 bases are TGCGCCAGCGGGCCTCAGGGTAACTTTGCTAATGAAAAACTGTTTTTT. The entire variable domain, with the rest obtained from reference TRBV5-1 and TRBJ1-4, is as follows: KAGVTQTPRYLIKTRGQQVTLSCSPISGHRSVSWYQQTPGQGLQFLFEYFSETQRNKGNFPGRFSGRQFSNSRSEMNVSTLELGDSALYLCASGPQGNFANEKLFFGSGTQLSVL.

Only a few counts were recorded for this clone. V gene TRBV2 combines with J gene TRBJ2-3; the match to TRBD2 covers 10 bases. J gave up 4 bases and V 1 base, and 2 bases lay outside the gene matches. This CDR3 region has 15 residues. Germline values: CDR1 SNHLY, CDR2 FYNNEI. This chain's CDR3 is CASSEGAGGSDTQYF. Here the CDR3 DNA reads TGTGCCAGCAGTGAAGGAGCGGGGGGGTCAGATACGCAGTATTTT.

The chain has TRBV19 and TRBJ2-7; TRBD2 agrees at 8 bases. Trimming removed 7 bases from V and 1 base from J; junction bases left unmatched: 6. The length of the CDR3 is 14 residues. CDR1 is LNHDA, CDR2 SQIVND, per germline (reference sequence). The DNA of the CDR3 is TGTGCCAGTAAGGAGGTAGCGGGGTCCTACGAGCAGTACTTC. Translated, it gives CASKEVAGSYEQYF.

This clone was observed once. The chain links TRBV7-3 to TRBJ2-6, with D tentatively TRBD1 (5 bases). The CDR3 loop spans 15 amino acids. Trimming pared 5 bases from V and 4 bases from J, leaving 12 bases between. In germline, CDR1 is SGHTA, CDR2 FQGTGA. This chain's CDR3 is CASSRAGQGANVLTF. The CDR3 DNA follows: TGTGCCAGCAGCCGAGCAGGGCAAGGGGCCAACGTCCTGACTTTC.

V gene TRBV19 combines with J gene TRBJ1-4, with D possibly matching TRBD1 (5 bases). Trimming shortened V by 5 bases and J by 3 bases, and 13 bases separated the two germline ends. Per the germline V gene, CDR1 is LNHDA and CDR2 is SQIVND (reference sequence). This CDR3 spans 15 amino acids. The chain's CDR3 is CASSGALRANEKLFF. The CDR3 DNA sequence: TGTGCCAGTAGTGGAGCCCTCAGGGCTAATGAAAAACTGTTTTTT.